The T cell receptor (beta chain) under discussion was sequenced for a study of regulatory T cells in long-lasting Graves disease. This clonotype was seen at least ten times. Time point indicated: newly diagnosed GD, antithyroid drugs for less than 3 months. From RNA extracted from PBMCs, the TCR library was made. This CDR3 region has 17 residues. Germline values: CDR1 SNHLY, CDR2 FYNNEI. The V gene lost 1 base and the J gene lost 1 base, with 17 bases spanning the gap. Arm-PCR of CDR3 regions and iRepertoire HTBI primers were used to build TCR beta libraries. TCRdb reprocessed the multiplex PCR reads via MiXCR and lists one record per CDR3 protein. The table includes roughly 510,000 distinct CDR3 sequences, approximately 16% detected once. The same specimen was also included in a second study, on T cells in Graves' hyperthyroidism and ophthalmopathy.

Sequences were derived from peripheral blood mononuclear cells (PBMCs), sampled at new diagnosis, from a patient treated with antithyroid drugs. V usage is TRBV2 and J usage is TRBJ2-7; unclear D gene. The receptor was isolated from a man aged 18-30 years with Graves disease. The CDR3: CASSEGYMGSLSYEQYF. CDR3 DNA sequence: TGTGCCAGCAGTGAAGGGTACATGGGGTCACTTTCCTACGAGCAGTACTTC.